This T cell receptor beta chain was retrieved from a study of blood T cell repertoires in COVID-19. The wider study: Material from acute and convalescent COVID-19 was sourced from the United States, Italy and Spain. Nucleic acid was either cDNA or gDNA, and it came from T cells, B-cell-depleted T cells, or PBMCs.

CDR1 and CDR2 from the germline V gene are MDHEN and SYDVKM. This CDR3 is built from 15 residues. The trim removed 4 bases at V and 4 bases at J, leaving 10 bases unmatched. Source study methods: Cell counts per sample came from amplifying reference gene primers. The assay was immunoSEQ multiplex PCR, and TCRdb's table has in-frame clones only and misses some. That table supplies the V and J calls and clone size; D and trimming were determined from the DNA. The sample includes around 78,000 clones, approximately 85% of them seen just once. Input material: peripheral blood. The sequence came from a human donor in a cohort sampled during active COVID-19. The rearrangement joins TRBV28 to TRBJ2-7; 7 nucleotides match TRBD1. Here the CDR3 DNA reads TGTGCCAGCAGTTCAAACAGGGGAGATATTTACGAGCAGTACTTC. Its translation is CASSSNRGDIYEQYF.